One TCR beta chain is described in this entry. Its antigen is still unknown. This sample was included in a study of cytomegalovirus exposure and HLA in healthy donors. Findings and caveats of the study: HLA alleles were associated with 15,000 to 20,000 TCR beta sequences in a later analysis at 0.05 false discovery rate. 87-base-pair reads could not separate some V segments, including TRBV6-2 and TRBV6-3.

CDR3 size: 13 residues. The germline V gene has CDR1 SGHDT and CDR2 YYEEEE. The V and J ends lost 0 bases and 4 bases respectively, with 6 bases between them. The PCR employed 60 Vbeta primers together with 13 Jbeta primers. As handled by the study authors: There were 70 million to 95 million unique TCR beta chains by a later count, and approximately 11 million of them were shared. Here immunoSEQ multiplex PCR was the method, and the copy in TCRdb shows in-frame clones only, minus some. Clone size and V and J calls were adopted from that table, with D and trimming inferred from the DNA. This table has about 200,000 clones, roughly 80% appearing once.

The sequenced sample consisted of PBMCs. This TCR came from a girl aged 2 to 9 in good health and CMV-seronegative. The V and J genes are TRBV5-6 and TRBJ2-3; D gene uncertain. The CDR3 spells CASSLVYADTQYF. CDR3 sequence (DNA): TGTGCCAGCAGCTTGGTCTACGCAGATACGCAGTATTTT. Drawing the rest from reference TRBV5-6 and TRBJ2-3, the complete variable domain is DAGVTQSPTHLIKTRGQQVTLRCSPKSGHDTVSWYQQALGQGPQFIFQYYEEEERQRGNFPDRFSGHQFPNYSSELNVNALLLGDSALYLCASSLVYADTQYFGPGTRLTVL.